These 2 T cell receptor beta chains were all obtained from the same sample, sequenced in a study of post-analysis software for immune sequencing data. These receptors lack a known antigen. Study outcomes and limitations: Controls showed lower frequencies than patients for five or six TRBV segments, and TRBV5-6, TRBV5-1 and TRBV20-1 were among these.

Tagging with unique molecular identifiers was a feature of the TCR beta cDNA libraries. TCRdb itself ran the PCR reads through MiXCR, one entry per CDR3 protein. The sample holds a few hundred thousand distinct CDR3 sequences, roughly 34% seen once. The sequenced sample was blood. All receptors come from a girl younger than 18 with multiple sclerosis.

This sequence joins TRBV6-5 and TRBJ2-3, with D perhaps given as TRBD1 or TRBD2 (6 bases each). The CDR3 is 15 residues long. The V and J ends lost 0 bases and 4 bases respectively, with 11 bases between them. CDR1 and CDR2 (germline): MNHEY, SVGAGI. In DNA form, the CDR3 reads TGTGCCAGCAGTTACTCGAGGGGGGCCCCAGATACGCAGTATTTT. This translates into CASSYSRGAPDTQYF.

The chain joins TRBV11-2 to TRBJ1-6; D not certain. The germline V gene has CDR1 SGHAT and CDR2 FQNNGV. Trimming took 6 bases from V and 10 from J, leaving 10 bases between them. The CDR3 runs to 12 residues. Written as DNA, the CDR3 is TGTGCCAGCAGTCAAGAGGGCTCACCCCTCCACTTT. Its translation: CASSQEGSPLHF.